This T cell receptor (beta chain) was recovered during a study of cytomegalovirus exposure and HLA in healthy donors. A multiplex PCR was run with 60 Vbeta primers and 13 Jbeta primers. Generated by immunoSEQ multiplex PCR, the TCRdb table keeps only in-frame clones and is missing some. Of roughly 160,000 clones in the sample, approximately 71% were seen once. Donors showed nominal health when sampled, although they likely had unrecorded immune exposures. This clone was found a few times. Sequenced material: PBMCs. This receptor was obtained from a woman younger than 35 in good health and CMV-seropositive.

The CDR3 DNA is TGTGCCAGCAGCCAAACCCCAACTGATGGCTACACCTTC. Translated: CASSQTPTDGYTF. V is TRBV16 and J is TRBJ1-2; D is uncertain. CDR3 length equals 13 residues. CDR1 and CDR2 from the germline V gene are KGHSY and FQNENV. V gave up 2 bases and J gave up 6 bases, with 10 bases separating them.